The clone carrying this T cell receptor (beta chain) was counted once. The CDR3 consists of 13 residues. Losses at the gene ends were 5 bases for V and 15 bases for J; bases not matched to a gene: 9. Germline V lookup: CDR1 SGHVS, CDR2 FNYEAQ. Genomic DNA of each subset was evenly split across several immunoSEQ plates. TCRdb's table, derived via immunoSEQ multiplex PCR, lists solely in-frame clones and lacks some. The top ten hold under 0.45% of the sample, which has approximately 2.1 million clones, approximately 95% seen once. This entry belongs to a study of shared clonotypes between healthy human individuals. Donors were Caucasian adults residing in Nashville, Tennessee, USA.

This TCR derives from a man aged 18 to 30 in good health. Some clones in this sample may be carry-over from other donors' samples. The sample was naive CD4+ T cells from PBMCs. The subset: CD45RA+ positively selected. V is TRBV7-6 and J is TRBJ2-1; TRBD2 agrees at 11 bases. CDR3 nucleotides: TGTGCCAGCAGCGCACTAGCGGGAGTTGGCCTGTTCTTC. Translating it yields CASSALAGVGLFF.